These T cell receptor beta chains were read from a single sample in a study of CD8 T cells in ankylosing spondylitis. TCRdb reprocessed the 5' RACE reads via MiXCR and lists one record per CDR3 protein. Found here are over 150,000 distinct CDR3 sequences, roughly 18% of them singletons; the top ten hold 4.3%. The sample taken for sequencing was blood, either unsorted or a sorted T cell fraction (not recorded which). The source is a male donor under 35 with ankylosing spondylitis or in good health (not recorded which). CDR3s include the opening cysteine and the closing phenylalanine or tryptophan. D genes are given only for firm matches. Size tells how often a clone was seen (once, few, many) or the class of an expanded clone, and some rows leave it out.

abundance: once
d_gene: TRBD2
v_gene: TRBV29-1
j_gene: TRBJ2-1
CDR3aa: CSATLAGGPYNEQFF
CDR3nt: TGCAGCGCCACTTTAGCGGGAGGGCCATACAATGAGCAGTTCTTC

abundance: many
d_gene: -
v_gene: TRBV12-3/TRBV12-4
j_gene: TRBJ2-7
CDR3aa: CASSPLGYEQYF
CDR3nt: TGTGCCAGCAGTCCCTTGGGTTACGAGCAGTACTTC

abundance: many
d_gene: -
v_gene: TRBV5-1
j_gene: TRBJ2-1
CDR3aa: CASTPLANNEQFF
CDR3nt: TGCGCCAGCACGCCGCTTGCTAACAATGAGCAGTTCTTC

abundance: many
d_gene: -
v_gene: TRBV25-1
j_gene: TRBJ2-3
CDR3aa: CASSDYYTDTQYF
CDR3nt: TGTGCCAGCAGTGACTACTACACAGATACGCAGTATTTT

abundance: many
d_gene: -
v_gene: TRBV19
j_gene: TRBJ2-3
CDR3aa: CASTPLGREYTDTQYF
CDR3nt: TGTGCCAGTACCCCCTTGGGCAGGGAATATACAGATACGCAGTATTTT

abundance: many
d_gene: -
v_gene: TRBV29-1
j_gene: TRBJ2-7
CDR3aa: CSARRSGPEQYF
CDR3nt: TGCAGCGCCCGAAGATCGGGGCCCGAGCAGTACTTC

abundance: many
d_gene: TRBD1
v_gene: TRBV19
j_gene: TRBJ1-3
CDR3aa: CASYAGGAAGNTIYF
CDR3nt: TGTGCCAGTTATGCAGGGGGCGCGGCTGGAAACACCATATATTTT

abundance: many
d_gene: -
v_gene: TRBV4-3
j_gene: TRBJ1-2
CDR3aa: CASSQDQGPRNYGYTF
CDR3nt: TGCGCCAGCAGCCAAGATCAAGGACCGAGGAACTATGGCTACACCTTC

abundance: many
d_gene: -
v_gene: TRBV12-3/TRBV12-4
j_gene: TRBJ1-2
CDR3aa: CASSLGGADGYTF
CDR3nt: TGTGCCAGCTCTCTAGGGGGGGCTGACGGCTACACCTTC

abundance: many
d_gene: TRBD2
v_gene: TRBV6-5
j_gene: TRBJ2-3
CDR3aa: CASSYRAGTTDTQYF
CDR3nt: TGTGCCAGCAGTTACCGAGCGGGGACCACAGATACGCAGTATTTT

abundance: -
d_gene: TRBD1
v_gene: TRBV29-1
j_gene: TRBJ2-4
CDR3aa: CSVEPRGLNIQYF
CDR3nt: TGCAGCGTTGAGCCCAGGGGGCTAAACATTCAGTACTTC

abundance: many
d_gene: -
v_gene: TRBV12-3/TRBV12-4
j_gene: TRBJ2-4
CDR3aa: CASRHRDTWNIQYF
CDR3nt: TGTGCCAGCAGGCACCGGGACACATGGAACATTCAGTACTTC

abundance: many
d_gene: -
v_gene: TRBV15
j_gene: TRBJ2-3
CDR3aa: CATSPIKESTDTQYF
CDR3nt: TGTGCCACCAGCCCAATTAAAGAGAGCACAGATACGCAGTATTTT

abundance: -
d_gene: TRBD1
v_gene: TRBV11-2
j_gene: TRBJ2-4
CDR3aa: CASSSIRDRGKNIQYF
CDR3nt: TGTGCCAGCAGCTCGATTCGGGACAGGGGAAAAAACATTCAGTACTTC

abundance: many
d_gene: -
v_gene: TRBV4-2
j_gene: TRBJ2-3
CDR3aa: CASSPSPKRTDTQYF
CDR3nt: TGTGCCAGCAGCCCCTCTCCGAAACGCACAGATACGCAGTATTTT

abundance: few
d_gene: TRBD1
v_gene: TRBV7-2
j_gene: TRBJ1-6
CDR3aa: CASSFEGARSPLHF
CDR3nt: TGTGCCAGCAGCTTCGAGGGGGCAAGATCACCCCTCCACTTT

abundance: -
d_gene: -
v_gene: TRBV4-3
j_gene: TRBJ1-1
CDR3aa: CASSPQTTGFSNEAFF
CDR3nt: TGCGCCAGCAGCCCACAGACCACAGGGTTCAGTAATGAAGCTTTCTTT

abundance: many
d_gene: TRBD1
v_gene: TRBV12-3/TRBV12-4
j_gene: TRBJ2-1
CDR3aa: CASSFGQGSYNEQFF
CDR3nt: TGTGCCAGCAGTTTTGGACAGGGCTCCTACAATGAGCAGTTCTTC

abundance: few
d_gene: -
v_gene: TRBV27
j_gene: TRBJ2-2
CDR3aa: CASSLSRTGELFF
CDR3nt: TGTGCCAGCAGTTTATCGCGAACCGGGGAGCTGTTTTTT

abundance: -
d_gene: -
v_gene: TRBV28
j_gene: TRBJ2-1
CDR3aa: CASSPGHPEQFF
CDR3nt: TGTGCCAGCAGTCCGGGACACCCTGAGCAGTTCTTC

abundance: many
d_gene: TRBD1
v_gene: TRBV7-9
j_gene: TRBJ2-7
CDR3aa: CASSLRQGFHEQYF
CDR3nt: TGTGCCAGCAGCTTACGACAGGGGTTCCACGAGCAGTACTTC

abundance: many
d_gene: -
v_gene: TRBV29-1
j_gene: TRBJ1-2
CDR3aa: CSVGEGNSYGYTF
CDR3nt: TGCAGCGTTGGAGAAGGAAACAGCTATGGCTACACCTTC

abundance: -
d_gene: -
v_gene: TRBV20-1
j_gene: TRBJ2-1
CDR3aa: CSAREVSREQFF
CDR3nt: TGCAGTGCTAGAGAGGTTTCGCGTGAGCAGTTCTTC

abundance: many
d_gene: TRBD2
v_gene: TRBV14
j_gene: TRBJ2-1
CDR3aa: CASSRAGGPHNEQFF
CDR3nt: TGTGCCAGCAGCCGAGCGGGAGGGCCTCACAATGAGCAGTTCTTC

abundance: many
d_gene: -
v_gene: TRBV5-1
j_gene: TRBJ2-1
CDR3aa: CASSLGRGLARNEQFF
CDR3nt: TGCGCCAGCAGCTTGGGCCGGGGGCTAGCGCGCAATGAGCAGTTCTTC

abundance: many
d_gene: -
v_gene: TRBV29-1
j_gene: TRBJ2-3
CDR3aa: CSVRGGDTQYF
CDR3nt: TGCAGCGTCAGAGGGGGAGATACGCAGTATTTT

abundance: -
d_gene: TRBD2
v_gene: TRBV20-1
j_gene: TRBJ2-5
CDR3aa: CSARPPSGFGETQYF
CDR3nt: TGCAGTGCTAGACCCCCTAGCGGGTTTGGAGAGACCCAGTACTTC